Shown below are 21 T cell receptor beta chains from a single sample sequenced in a study of T cell changes during pregnancy in multiple sclerosis (dated by TCRdb to the late 2010s). Libraries were prepared through the immunoSEQ multiplex PCR assay. The table comes from immuneACCESS by way of TCRdb, which keeps in-frame sequences with V and J called. Part of the clones is missing from these tables; in studies checked, under half for an unresolved V gene and the rest for unknown reasons. The sample table shows tens of thousands of clones, and around 90% are seen once. The ten largest clones add up to approximately 0.47% of the sample. Sample: CD4+ T cells from peripheral blood mononuclear cells, taken in the second trimester of pregnancy. The source is a female donor with multiple sclerosis, enrolled in a pregnancy study.

This clone was seen only a few times. This chain connects TRBV5-1 to TRBJ2-1; D is unclear. The V gene's germline CDR1 is SGHRS and CDR2 YFSETQ. Trimming shortened V by 1 base and J by 4 bases, and 9 bases separated the two germline ends. This CDR3 has 14 residues. The CDR3 DNA reads as TGCGCCAGCAGCTTGCCGAGAGGTTACAATGAGCAGTTCTTC. Protein: CASSLPRGYNEQFF.

The genes are TRBV9 and TRBJ1-5; TRBD1 matches at 7 bases. There are 16 residues in the CDR3. Per germline, CDR1 SGDLS and CDR2 YYNGEE. V lost 4 bases and J lost 6; bases outside the gene matches: 13. CDR3: CASSLGEGARGQPQHF. Here the CDR3 DNA reads TGTGCCAGCAGCCTGGGTGAGGGGGCGCGAGGTCAGCCCCAGCATTTT.

This rearrangement joins TRBV30 to TRBJ2-5; D is undetermined. Per germline, CDR1 GTSNPN and CDR2 SVGIG (reference sequence). V lost 0 bases to trimming and J lost 5 bases, with 10 bases between them. CDR3 size: 13 residues. CDR3 sequence: CAWSVPPGETQYF. The CDR3 bases are TGTGCCTGGAGTGTACCGCCCGGGGAGACCCAGTACTTC.

This sequence joins TRBV10-3 and TRBJ1-6, with D maybe TRBD1 (5 bases). The CDR3 covers 15 residues. In germline, CDR1 is ENHRY, CDR2 SYGVKD. V shed 11 bases and J shed 6 bases, with 20 bases lying between them. DNA of the CDR3: TGTGCCGTCAAACCCGGGACTGACCTTAATTCACCCCTCCACTTT. Amino acids: CAVKPGTDLNSPLHF.

The chain is built from TRBV29-1 and TRBJ2-1, with 9 bases matching TRBD2. The junction had 13 bases not matched to a gene; V was cut back by 6 bases and J by 7 bases. The CDR3 covers 15 residues. Germline CDR1 is SQVTM and CDR2 is ANQGSEA. The CDR3 reads CSVESALAGRNEQFF. Written as DNA, the CDR3 is TGCAGCGTCGAGTCGGCTCTAGCGGGGCGGAATGAGCAGTTCTTC.

The genes are TRBV6-5 and TRBJ1-2; 10 nucleotides align to TRBD1. V lost 6 bases, J lost 8 bases, and 9 bases stayed unmatched. The V gene's germline CDR1 is MNHEY and CDR2 SVGAGI. The CDR3 is made up of 14 amino acids. DNA for the CDR3: TGTGCCAGCAGGGACAGGGGGGGTGGCGTCGGCTACACCTTC. Translation gives CASRDRGGGVGYTF.

The V and J genes are TRBV4-2 and TRBJ2-3; 14 positions agree with TRBD2. This CDR3 region has 21 residues. V lost 0 bases and J lost 1; bases outside the gene matches: 12. CDR1 and CDR2 (germline): LGHNA, YNFKEQ. CDR3 sequence: CASSQDSRTSGRYGGTDTQYF. CDR3 in DNA: TGTGCCAGCAGCCAAGATTCCCGGACTAGCGGGAGGTACGGCGGCACAGATACGCAGTATTTT.

The J gene is TRBJ1-1, the V gene TRBV7-9; no firm D call. Germline V CDR1 and CDR2: SEHNR, FQNEAQ (reference sequence). Trimming removed 11 bases at V and 0 bases at J, with 16 bases between. CDR3 length: 14 residues. The CDR3 protein is CASLREELNTEAFF. The CDR3, as DNA: TGTGCCTCCTTGAGGGAGGAGCTGAACACTGAAGCTTTCTTT.

The V and J genes are TRBV29-1 and TRBJ1-1, with TRBD1 matching over 7 bases. The CDR3 loop spans 14 amino acids. Germline V lookup: CDR1 SQVTM, CDR2 ANQGSEA. J lost 5 bases, V lost 7 bases, and 13 bases had no gene match. The CDR3, as DNA: TGCAGCGCCGGATCGACAGGGTCGAGAACTGAAGCTTTCTTT. Protein product: CSAGSTGSRTEAFF. Full variable domain (missing parts from reference TRBV29-1 and TRBJ1-1): SAVISQKPSRDICQRGTSLTIQCQVDSQVTMMFWYRQQPGQSLTLIATANQGSEATYESGFVIDKFPISRPNLTFSTLTVSNMSPEDSSIYLCSAGSTGSRTEAFFGQGTRLTVV.

The gene calls are TRBV7-8 and TRBJ1-6; D is unresolved. The ends were cut back, 5 bases at V and 0 bases at J, with 17 bases in the middle. In germline, CDR1 is SGHVS, CDR2 FQNEAQ. The CDR3 contains 18 residues. CDR3 sequence (DNA): TGTGCCAGCAGCCTAGGGCCGACGCGGGGCTCCTATAATTCACCCCTCCACTTT. Amino acid sequence: CASSLGPTRGSYNSPLHF.

The J gene is TRBJ2-3, the V gene TRBV7-2, with 8 bases fitting TRBD2. The germline V gene has CDR1 SGHTA and CDR2 FQGNSA. The CDR3 totals 15 residues. The junction had 3 bases not matched to a gene; V was cut back by 4 bases and J by 0 bases. CDR3 bases: TGTGCCAGCAGCTACACTAGCGGAAGCACAGATACGCAGTATTTT. Translation: CASSYTSGSTDTQYF.

Concerning this clone itself: The same CDR3 can be traced to other DNA sequences in this sample. The chain is built from TRBV18 and TRBJ2-3, with TRBD2 matching over 9 bases. V was clipped by 3 bases and J by 2 bases; unmatched bases: 0. This CDR3 is built from 14 residues. Germline V gene lookup returns CDR1 KGHSH and CDR2 LQKENI. This chain's CDR3 is CASSPGLATDTQYF. The CDR3 coding sequence is TGTGCCAGCTCACCGGGACTAGCCACAGATACGCAGTATTTT. Together with reference TRBV18 and TRBJ2-3, the CDR3 gives the full variable domain: NAGVMQNPRHLVRRRGQEARLRCSPMKGHSHVYWYRQLPEEGLKFMVYLQKENIIDESGMPKERFSAEFPKEGPSILRIQQVVRGDSAAYFCASSPGLATDTQYFGPGTRLTVL.

The chain carries TRBV7-2 and TRBJ2-1; 9 nucleotides align to TRBD1. Trimming cost V 4 bases and J 7 bases; bases outside gene matches: 8. This CDR3 comprises 15 residues. Per germline, CDR1 SGHTA and CDR2 FQGNSA. CDR3 loop: CASSSPQDRGNEQFF. CDR3 nucleotides: TGTGCCAGCAGCTCCCCGCAAGACAGGGGGAATGAGCAGTTCTTC.

This clone was seen only a few times. V and J are TRBV5-4 and TRBJ2-1, with D possibly matching TRBD1 (5 bases). CDR3 length equals 14 residues. Germline-derived CDR1 and CDR2 are SGHNT and YYREEE (reference sequence). V was pared by 2 bases and J by 0 bases, with 6 bases between. The CDR3 nucleotides are TGTGCCAGCAGCTTAGACAGCTCCTACAATGAGCAGTTCTTC. Translated: CASSLDSSYNEQFF.

The gene calls are TRBV2 and TRBJ1-1; D is undetermined. The V gene's germline CDR1 is SNHLY and CDR2 FYNNEI. The CDR3 is 14 residues long. The V and J ends lost 3 bases and 3 bases respectively, with 11 bases between them. The CDR3: CASSDGGIYTEAFF. The DNA for the CDR3 is TGTGCCAGCAGTGATGGAGGGATATACACTGAAGCTTTCTTT.

The genes are TRBV19 and TRBJ2-7, with TRBD2 identical over 10 bases. V shed 8 bases, J shed 2 bases, and the junction held 6 bases outside the gene matches. The CDR3 covers 14 residues. Germline CDR1 is LNHDA and CDR2 is SQIVND (reference sequence). CDR3 DNA: TGTGCCAGTTCCACCCTAGCGGGGGCCTACGAGCAGTACTTC. It codes for CASSTLAGAYEQYF.

V and J are TRBV19 and TRBJ1-2, with TRBD1 matching 9 bases. Germline CDR1 and CDR2: LNHDA and SQIVND (reference sequence). The J segment lost 4 bases and the V segment lost 6 bases, leaving 9 bases of the junction unmatched. The CDR3 totals 15 residues. In DNA form, the CDR3 reads TGTGCCAGTAGGAGGGGGACAGGGAACGTCTATGGCTACACCTTC. Amino acid sequence: CASRRGTGNVYGYTF.

This clone was recorded only once. This chain uses TRBV14 with TRBJ1-2; the match to TRBD1 covers 7 bases. The CDR3 is 16 amino acids. CDR1 is SGHDN, CDR2 FVKESK, per germline. J lost 4 bases, V lost 0 bases, and 8 bases had no gene match. In DNA, the CDR3 is TGTGCCAGCAGCCAAGACGGGGCAGGGGGTTTCTATGGCTACACCTTC. It yields the protein CASSQDGAGGFYGYTF.

The chain carries TRBV7-2 and TRBJ2-7; a possible D gene is TRBD1 (6 bases). V dropped 5 bases and J dropped 6 bases, with 17 bases sitting between them. Germline CDR1 SGHTA, CDR2 FQGNSA. The CDR3 has 14 amino acids. CDR3 nucleotides: TGTGCCAGCAGCGCTGACAGGCGTGTCGTCGAGCAGTACTTC. It specifies CASSADRRVVEQYF.

This clone came up once. This chain uses TRBV9 with TRBJ2-7, with TRBD1 matching over 10 bases. The V segment lost 0 bases and the J segment 1 base; nucleotides outside the gene matches: 1. The CDR3 consists of 15 residues. Looked up from germline, CDR1 is SGDLS and CDR2 is YYNGEE. In DNA, the CDR3 is TGTGCCAGCAGCGTAGGGACAGGGGGATCCTACGAGCAGTACTTC. Translation: CASSVGTGGSYEQYF.

The chain couples TRBV20-1 to TRBJ2-7; D is possibly TRBD2 (5 bases). This CDR3 has 11 residues. V shed 2 bases and J shed 6 bases, with 8 bases lying between them. Germline CDR1 DFQATT, CDR2 SNEGSKA (reference sequence). The CDR3 coding sequence is TGCAGTGCTAGAACTAGTAGCGAGCAGTACTTC. Its translation: CSARTSSEQYF.